Sequencing of this T cell receptor beta chain was carried out in a study of regulatory T cells in long-lasting Graves disease. Across the whole study: Antithyroid drugs had been given to newly diagnosed Graves' patients for under 3 months.

To make TCR beta libraries, researchers used iRepertoire HTBI primers and Arm-PCR of CDR3 regions. TCRdb redid the calling of the multiplex PCR reads with MiXCR, one entry per CDR3 protein. Of 400,000 to 550,000 distinct CDR3 sequences listed, roughly 17% are singletons. Trimming pared 1 base from V and 0 bases from J, leaving 16 bases between. Per germline, CDR1 SQVTM and CDR2 ANQGSEA. The CDR3 contains 17 residues. Stated time point: newly diagnosed GD, antithyroid drugs for less than 3 months. Construction of the TCR library relied on RNA isolated from PBMCs. The sample also formed part of further work on T cells in Graves' hyperthyroidism and ophthalmopathy. That source notes: Clinical symptoms, serum thyroxine, TRAb, thyroid ultrasound and orbital computed tomography informed diagnoses.

This chain joins TRBV29-1 and TRBJ2-1, with D perhaps TRBD2 (5 bases). Sequencing used peripheral blood mononuclear cells (PBMCs), obtained at new diagnosis, from a patient treated with antithyroid drugs. The sequence was collected from a woman under 40 with Graves disease. The CDR3 coding sequence is TGCAGCGTTGAAGTACACAGCGGCCCGAGCTCCTACAATGAGCAGTTCTTC. The encoded protein is CSVEVHSGPSSYNEQFF.